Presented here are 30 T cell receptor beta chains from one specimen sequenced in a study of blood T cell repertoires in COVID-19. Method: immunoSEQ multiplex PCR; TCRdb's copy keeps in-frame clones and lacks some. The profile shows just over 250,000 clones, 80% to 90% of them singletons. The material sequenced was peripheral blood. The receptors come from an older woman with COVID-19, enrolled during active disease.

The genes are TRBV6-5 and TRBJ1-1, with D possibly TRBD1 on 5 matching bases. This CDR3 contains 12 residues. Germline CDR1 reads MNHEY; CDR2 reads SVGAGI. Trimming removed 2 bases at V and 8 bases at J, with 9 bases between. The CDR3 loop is CASSYLQGEAFF. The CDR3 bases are TGTGCCAGCAGTTACCTCCAGGGCGAAGCTTTCTTT.

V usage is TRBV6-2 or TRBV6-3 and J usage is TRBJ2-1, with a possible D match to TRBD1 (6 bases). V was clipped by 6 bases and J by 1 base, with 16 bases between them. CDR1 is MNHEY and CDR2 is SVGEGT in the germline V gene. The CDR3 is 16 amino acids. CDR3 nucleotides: TGTGCCAGCAGCAAAGGACAGCAGAAGTCCTACAATGAGCAGTTCTTC. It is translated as CASSKGQQKSYNEQFF.

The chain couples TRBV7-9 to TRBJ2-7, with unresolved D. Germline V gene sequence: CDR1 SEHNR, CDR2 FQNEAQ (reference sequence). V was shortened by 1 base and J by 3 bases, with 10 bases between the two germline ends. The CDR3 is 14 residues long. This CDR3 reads CASSLGGSVYEQYF. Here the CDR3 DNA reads TGTGCCAGCAGCTTAGGTGGCTCCGTCTACGAGCAGTACTTC.

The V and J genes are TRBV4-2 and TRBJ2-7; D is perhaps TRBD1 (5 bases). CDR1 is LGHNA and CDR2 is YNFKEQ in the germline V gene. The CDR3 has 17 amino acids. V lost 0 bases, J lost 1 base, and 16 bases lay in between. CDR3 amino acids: CASSQELMGPFSYEQYF. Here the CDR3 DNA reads TGTGCCAGCAGCCAAGAGTTAATGGGGCCTTTTTCCTACGAGCAGTACTTC.

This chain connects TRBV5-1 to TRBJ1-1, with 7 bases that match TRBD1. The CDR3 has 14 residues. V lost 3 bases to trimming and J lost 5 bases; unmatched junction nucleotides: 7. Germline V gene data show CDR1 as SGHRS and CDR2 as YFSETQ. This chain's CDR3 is CASSSYQGETEAFF. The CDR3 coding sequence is TGCGCCAGCAGCTCATACCAGGGGGAGACTGAAGCTTTCTTT.

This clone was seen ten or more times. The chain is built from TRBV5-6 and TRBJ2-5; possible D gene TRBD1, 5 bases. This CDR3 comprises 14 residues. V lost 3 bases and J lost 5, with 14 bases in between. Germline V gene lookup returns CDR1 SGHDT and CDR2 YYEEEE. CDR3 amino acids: CASSSLADTETQYF. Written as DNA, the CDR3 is TGTGCCAGCAGCTCCTTGGCGGACACGGAGACCCAGTACTTC.

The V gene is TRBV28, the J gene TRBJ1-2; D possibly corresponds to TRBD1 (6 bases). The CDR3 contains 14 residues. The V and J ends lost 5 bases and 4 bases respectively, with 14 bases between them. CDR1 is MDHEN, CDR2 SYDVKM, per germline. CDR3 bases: TGTGCCAGCAGTCCAACGACAGGAACCTATGGCTACACCTTC. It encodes CASSPTTGTYGYTF.

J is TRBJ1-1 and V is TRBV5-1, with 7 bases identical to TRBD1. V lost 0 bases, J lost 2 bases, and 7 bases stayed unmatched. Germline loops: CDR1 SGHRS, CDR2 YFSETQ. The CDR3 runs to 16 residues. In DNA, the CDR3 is TGCGCCAGCAGCTTGGGACAGGGTGGACTTAACACTGAAGCTTTCTTT. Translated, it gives CASSLGQGGLNTEAFF.

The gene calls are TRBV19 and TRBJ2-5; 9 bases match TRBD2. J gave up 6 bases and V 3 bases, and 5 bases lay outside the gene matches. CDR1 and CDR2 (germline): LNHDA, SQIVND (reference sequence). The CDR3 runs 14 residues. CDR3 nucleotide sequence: TGTGCCAGTAGTATCCAGCGGGAGGCTAAGACCCAGTACTTC. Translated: CASSIQREAKTQYF.

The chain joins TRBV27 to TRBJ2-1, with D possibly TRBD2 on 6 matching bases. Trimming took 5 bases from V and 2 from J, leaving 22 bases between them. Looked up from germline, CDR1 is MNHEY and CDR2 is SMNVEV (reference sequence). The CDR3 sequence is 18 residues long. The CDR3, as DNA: TGTGCCAGCAGTCCTACCCCCCCTAGGAGGGTTCCCTACAATGAGCAGTTCTTC. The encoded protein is CASSPTPPRRVPYNEQFF.

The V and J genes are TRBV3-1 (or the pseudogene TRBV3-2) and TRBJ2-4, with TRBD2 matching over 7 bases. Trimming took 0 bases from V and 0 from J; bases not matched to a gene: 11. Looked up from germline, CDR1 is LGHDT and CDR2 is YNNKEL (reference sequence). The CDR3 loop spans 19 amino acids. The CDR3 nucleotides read TGTGCCAGCAGCCAAGACGGGAGGAGGAGCGGGACAGCCAAAAACATTCAGTACTTC. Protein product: CASSQDGRRSGTAKNIQYF.

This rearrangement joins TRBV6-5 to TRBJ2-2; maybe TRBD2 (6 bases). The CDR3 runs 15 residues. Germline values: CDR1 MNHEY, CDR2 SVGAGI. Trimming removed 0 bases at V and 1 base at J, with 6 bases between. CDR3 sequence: CASSYSGGNTGELFF. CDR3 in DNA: TGTGCCAGCAGTTACTCCGGGGGGAACACCGGGGAGCTGTTTTTT.

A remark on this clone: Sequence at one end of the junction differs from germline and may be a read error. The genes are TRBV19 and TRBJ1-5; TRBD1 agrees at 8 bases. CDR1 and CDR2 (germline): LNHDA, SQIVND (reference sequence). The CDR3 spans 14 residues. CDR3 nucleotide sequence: TGTGCCAGTAGTGTAGACAGGGGTAATCAGCCCCAGCATTTT. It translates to CASSVDRGNQPQHF.

The CDR3 sequence: CASSLVSLATDTQYF. CDR3 DNA: TGCGCCAGCAGCTTGGTGAGTCTAGCAACAGATACGCAGTATTTT. The chain employs TRBV5-1 and TRBJ2-3; perhaps TRBD2 as D (5 bases). The CDR3 contains 15 residues. Germline CDR1 and CDR2: SGHRS and YFSETQ. V was clipped by 0 bases and J by 3 bases, with 11 bases between them.

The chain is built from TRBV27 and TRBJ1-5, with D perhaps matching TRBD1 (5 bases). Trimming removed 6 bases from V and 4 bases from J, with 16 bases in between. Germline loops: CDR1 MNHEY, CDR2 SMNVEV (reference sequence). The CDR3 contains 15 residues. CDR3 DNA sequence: TGTGCCAGCAGGCAAAGGGGTATTTGGAATCAGCCCCAGCATTTT. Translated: CASRQRGIWNQPQHF.

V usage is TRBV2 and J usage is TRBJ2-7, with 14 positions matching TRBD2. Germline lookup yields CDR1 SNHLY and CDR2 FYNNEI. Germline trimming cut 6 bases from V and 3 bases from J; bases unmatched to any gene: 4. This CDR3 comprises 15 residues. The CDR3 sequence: CASSAGTSGGYEQYF. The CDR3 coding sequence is TGTGCCAGCAGCGCCGGGACTAGCGGGGGCTACGAGCAGTACTTC.

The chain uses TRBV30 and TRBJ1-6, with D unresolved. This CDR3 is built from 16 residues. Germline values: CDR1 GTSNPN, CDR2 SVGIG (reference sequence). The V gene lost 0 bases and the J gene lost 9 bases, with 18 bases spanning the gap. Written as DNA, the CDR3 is TGTGCCTGGAGTGTACGATTACAGTCCACGAGTTCACCCCTCCACTTT. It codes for CAWSVRLQSTSSPLHF.

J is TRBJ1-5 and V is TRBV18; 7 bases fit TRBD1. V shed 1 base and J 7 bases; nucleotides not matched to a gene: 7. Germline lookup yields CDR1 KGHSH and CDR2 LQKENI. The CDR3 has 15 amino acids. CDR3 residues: CASSPQRGLGQPQHF. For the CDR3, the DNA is TGTGCCAGCTCACCACAAAGGGGGCTGGGACAGCCCCAGCATTTT.

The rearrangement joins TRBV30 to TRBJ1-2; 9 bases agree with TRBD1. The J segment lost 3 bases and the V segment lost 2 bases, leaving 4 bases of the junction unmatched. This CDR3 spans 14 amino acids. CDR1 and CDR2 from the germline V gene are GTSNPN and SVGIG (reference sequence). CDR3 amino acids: CAWSLTGGDYGYTF. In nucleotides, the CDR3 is TGTGCCTGGAGTTTAACAGGGGGCGACTATGGCTACACCTTC.

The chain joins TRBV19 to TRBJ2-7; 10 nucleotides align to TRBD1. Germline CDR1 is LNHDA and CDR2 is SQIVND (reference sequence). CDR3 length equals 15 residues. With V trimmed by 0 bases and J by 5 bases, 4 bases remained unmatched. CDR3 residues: CASSIERDRGDEQYF. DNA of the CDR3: TGTGCCAGTAGTATAGAACGGGACAGGGGAGACGAGCAGTACTTC.

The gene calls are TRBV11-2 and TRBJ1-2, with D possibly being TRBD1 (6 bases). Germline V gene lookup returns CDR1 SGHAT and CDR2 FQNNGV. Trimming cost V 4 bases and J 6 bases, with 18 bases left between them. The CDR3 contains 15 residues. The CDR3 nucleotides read TGTGCCAGCAGCTCCCTTAGGAAGCCAGGGGATGGCTACACCTTC. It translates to CASSSLRKPGDGYTF.

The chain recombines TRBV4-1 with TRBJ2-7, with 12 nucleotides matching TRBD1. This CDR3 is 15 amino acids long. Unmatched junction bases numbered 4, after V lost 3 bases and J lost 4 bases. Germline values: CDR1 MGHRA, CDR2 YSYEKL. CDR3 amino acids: CASSQGQGARYEQYF. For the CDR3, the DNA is TGCGCCAGCAGCCAGGGACAGGGGGCGAGATACGAGCAGTACTTC.

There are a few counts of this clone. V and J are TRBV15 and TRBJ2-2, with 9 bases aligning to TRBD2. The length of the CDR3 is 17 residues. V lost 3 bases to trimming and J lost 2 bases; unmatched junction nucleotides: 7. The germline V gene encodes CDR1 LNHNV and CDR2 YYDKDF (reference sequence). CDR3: CATSRTSGGGNTGELFF. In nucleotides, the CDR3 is TGTGCCACCAGCAGGACTAGCGGAGGGGGCAACACCGGGGAGCTGTTTTTT.

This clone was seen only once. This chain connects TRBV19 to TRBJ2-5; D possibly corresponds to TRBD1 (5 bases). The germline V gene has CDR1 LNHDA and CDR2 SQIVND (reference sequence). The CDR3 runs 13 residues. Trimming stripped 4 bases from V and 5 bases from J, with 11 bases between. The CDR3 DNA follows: TGTGCCAGTAGTAGGGGCAGAGAGGAGACCCAGTACTTC. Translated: CASSRGREETQYF.

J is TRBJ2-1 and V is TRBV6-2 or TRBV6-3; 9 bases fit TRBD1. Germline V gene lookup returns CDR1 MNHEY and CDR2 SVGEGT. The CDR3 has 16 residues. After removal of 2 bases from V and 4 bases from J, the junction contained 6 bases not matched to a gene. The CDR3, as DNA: TGTGCCAGCAGTTACCGGGACAGGGCCCCATACAATGAGCAGTTCTTC. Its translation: CASSYRDRAPYNEQFF.

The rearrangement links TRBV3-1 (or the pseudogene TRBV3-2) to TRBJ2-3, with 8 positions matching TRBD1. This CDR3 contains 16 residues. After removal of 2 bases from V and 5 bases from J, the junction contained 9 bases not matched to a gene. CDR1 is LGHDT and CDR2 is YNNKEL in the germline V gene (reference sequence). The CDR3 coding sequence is TGTGCCAGCAGCCAACTGGACAGGGTGGGACGAGATACGCAGTATTTT. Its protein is CASSQLDRVGRDTQYF.

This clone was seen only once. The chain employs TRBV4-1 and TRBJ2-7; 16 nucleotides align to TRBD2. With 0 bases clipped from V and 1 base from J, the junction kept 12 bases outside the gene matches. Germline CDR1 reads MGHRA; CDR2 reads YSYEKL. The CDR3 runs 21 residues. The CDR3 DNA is TGCGCCAGCAGCCAAGACATGATTTTGGGACTAGCGGGAGGGATGTCCTACGAGCAGTACTTC. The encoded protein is CASSQDMILGLAGGMSYEQYF.

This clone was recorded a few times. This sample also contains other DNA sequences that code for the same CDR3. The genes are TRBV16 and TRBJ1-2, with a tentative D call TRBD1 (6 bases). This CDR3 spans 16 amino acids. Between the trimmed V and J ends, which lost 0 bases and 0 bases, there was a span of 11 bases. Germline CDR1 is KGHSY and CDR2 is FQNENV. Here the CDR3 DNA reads TGTGCCAGCAGCCAATCGGGGGGGCCAACTAACTATGGCTACACCTTC. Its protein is CASSQSGGPTNYGYTF.

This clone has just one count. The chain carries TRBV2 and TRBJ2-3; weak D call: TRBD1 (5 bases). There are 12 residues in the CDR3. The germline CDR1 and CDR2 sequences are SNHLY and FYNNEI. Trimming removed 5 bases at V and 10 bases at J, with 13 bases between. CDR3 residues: CASSQTVPPQYF. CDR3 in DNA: TGTGCCAGCAGTCAGACAGTTCCCCCGCAGTATTTT.

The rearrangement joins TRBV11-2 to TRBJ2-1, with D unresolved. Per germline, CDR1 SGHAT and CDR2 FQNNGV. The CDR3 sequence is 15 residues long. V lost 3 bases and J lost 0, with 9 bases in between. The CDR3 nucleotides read TGTGCCAGCAGCTTCCTCGCGAGCTCCTACAATGAGCAGTTCTTC. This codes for CASSFLASSYNEQFF.